This T cell receptor beta chain was found in a study of T cell changes during pregnancy in multiple sclerosis (dated by TCRdb to the late 2010s). General notes on the study: The study looked at changes in the T cell repertoire across pregnancy in women with multiple sclerosis.

Including cysteine and phenylalanine, the CDR3 has 15 amino acids. The entry retains the CDR3 DNA only, 45 bases that are in frame from base 1. Libraries came from the immunoSEQ multiplex PCR assay. This is the immuneACCESS table as TCRdb keeps it, with only in-frame sequences that have V and J called. A part of the clones is gone; compared with another copy, unresolved V genes explain less than half, and the rest is unexplained. Across this sample there are tens of thousands of clones, with around nine tenths seen only once. In total, the top ten clones hold approximately 0.2% of the sample. About this clone: The specificity of this receptor is unknown. No clone much larger than this one lies a single base away; base qualities are absent.

The chain was built from TRBV21-1 and TRBJ1-5; the D call of TRBD1 is as the table states it, not checked on the DNA. TRBV21-1 is noted as a pseudogene. This TCR came from a female donor with multiple sclerosis, enrolled in a pregnancy study. Material: CD4+ T cells from peripheral blood mononuclear cells, obtained before pregnancy. CDR3 region: CASSKVAGAPEPQHF. The bases are TGTGCCAGCAGCAAAGTTGCTGGGGCCCCAGAGCCCCAGCATTTT.